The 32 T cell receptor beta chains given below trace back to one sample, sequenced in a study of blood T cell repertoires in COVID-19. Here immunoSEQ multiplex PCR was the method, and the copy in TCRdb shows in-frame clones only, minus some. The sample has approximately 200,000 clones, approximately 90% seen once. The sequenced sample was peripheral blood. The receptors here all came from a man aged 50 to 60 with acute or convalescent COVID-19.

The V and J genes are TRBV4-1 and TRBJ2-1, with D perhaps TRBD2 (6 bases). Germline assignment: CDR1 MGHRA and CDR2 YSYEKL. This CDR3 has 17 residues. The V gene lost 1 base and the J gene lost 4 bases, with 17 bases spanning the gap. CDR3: CASSQGATTRGYNEQFF. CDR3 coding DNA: TGCGCCAGCAGCCAAGGGGCGACTACGCGGGGTTACAATGAGCAGTTCTTC.

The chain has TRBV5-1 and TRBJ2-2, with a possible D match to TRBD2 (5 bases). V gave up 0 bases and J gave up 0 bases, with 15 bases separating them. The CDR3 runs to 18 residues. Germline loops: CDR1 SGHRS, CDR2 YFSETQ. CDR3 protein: CASSLGFVSGSNTGELFF. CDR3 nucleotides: TGCGCCAGCAGCTTGGGGTTCGTCAGCGGATCGAACACCGGGGAGCTGTTTTTT.

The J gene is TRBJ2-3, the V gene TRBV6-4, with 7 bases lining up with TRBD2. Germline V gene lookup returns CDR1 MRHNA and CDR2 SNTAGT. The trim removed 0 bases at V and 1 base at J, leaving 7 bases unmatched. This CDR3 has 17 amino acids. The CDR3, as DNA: TGTGCCAGCAGTGACTCGAGTCTTGGGGGGGGCACAGATACGCAGTATTTT. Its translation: CASSDSSLGGGTDTQYF.

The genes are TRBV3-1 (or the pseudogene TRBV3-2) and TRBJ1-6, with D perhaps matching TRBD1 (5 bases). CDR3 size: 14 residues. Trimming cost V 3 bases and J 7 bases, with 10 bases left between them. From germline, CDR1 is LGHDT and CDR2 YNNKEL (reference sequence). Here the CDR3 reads CASSQRRGNSPLHF. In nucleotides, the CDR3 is TGTGCCAGCAGCCAGAGACGGGGGAATTCACCCCTCCACTTT.

The CDR3 reads CASSFVPNTEAFF. The CDR3 DNA reads as TGTGCCAGCAGCTTCGTCCCGAACACTGAAGCTTTCTTT. The J gene is TRBJ1-1, the V gene TRBV7-9, with no clear D. CDR1 is SEHNR, CDR2 FQNEAQ, per germline (reference sequence). Deletions cut 3 bases from V and 1 base from J, with 6 bases between. CDR3 length equals 13 residues.

The DNA for the CDR3 is TGTGCCAGCAGCTCGTCCCGGGACACGAACACCGGGGAGCTGTTTTTT. Protein: CASSSSRDTNTGELFF. The rearrangement joins TRBV5-4 to TRBJ2-2; tentative D call: TRBD1 (6 bases). From germline, CDR1 is SGHNT and CDR2 YYREEE (reference sequence). V was clipped by 3 bases and J by 0 bases, with 12 bases between them. This CDR3 region has 16 residues.

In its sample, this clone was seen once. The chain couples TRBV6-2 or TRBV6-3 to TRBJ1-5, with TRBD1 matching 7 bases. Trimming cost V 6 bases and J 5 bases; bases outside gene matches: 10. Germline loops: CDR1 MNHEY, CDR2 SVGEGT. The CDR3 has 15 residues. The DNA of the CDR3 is TGTGCCAGCAGCCCAACAGGGGAAGACTATCAGCCCCAGCATTTT. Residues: CASSPTGEDYQPQHF.

CDR3 sequence: CASSLGGGDSPLHF. Written as DNA, the CDR3 is TGTGCCAGCAGTTTGGGGGGTGGGGATTCACCCCTCCACTTT. The genes are TRBV27 and TRBJ1-6; maybe TRBD1 (5 bases). The CDR3 extends over 14 amino acids. Trimming removed 3 bases from V and 8 bases from J, with 11 bases in between. Germline CDR1 and CDR2: MNHEY and SMNVEV (reference sequence).

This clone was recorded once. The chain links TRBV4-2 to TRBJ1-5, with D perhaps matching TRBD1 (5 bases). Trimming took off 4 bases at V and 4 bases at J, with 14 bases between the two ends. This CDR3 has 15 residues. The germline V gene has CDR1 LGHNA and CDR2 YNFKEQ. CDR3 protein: CASSLPGQGNQPQHF. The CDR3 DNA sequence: TGTGCCAGCAGCCTACCGGGCCAGGGTAATCAGCCCCAGCATTTT.

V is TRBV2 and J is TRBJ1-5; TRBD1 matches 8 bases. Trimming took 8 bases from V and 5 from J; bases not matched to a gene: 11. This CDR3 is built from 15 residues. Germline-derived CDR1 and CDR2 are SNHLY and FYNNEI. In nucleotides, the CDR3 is TGTGCCAGCGACCTTCGGGACAGGAGATATCAGCCCCAGCATTTT. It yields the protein CASDLRDRRYQPQHF.

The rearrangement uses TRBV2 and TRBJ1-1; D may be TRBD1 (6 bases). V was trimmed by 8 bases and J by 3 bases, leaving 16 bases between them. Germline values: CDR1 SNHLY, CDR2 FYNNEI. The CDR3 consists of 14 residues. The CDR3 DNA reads TGTGCCAGCGACATACAGGGCCTGGACACTGAAGCTTTCTTT. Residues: CASDIQGLDTEAFF.

Here the CDR3 DNA reads TGTGCCAGCAGTTTAGCGGAAAAAGAGACCCAGTACTTC. Its translation: CASSLAEKETQYF. The rearrangement links TRBV6-2 or TRBV6-3 to TRBJ2-5; D is possibly TRBD2 (6 bases). Germline lookup yields CDR1 MNHEY and CDR2 SVGEGT. Between the trimmed V and J ends, which lost 4 bases and 3 bases, there was a span of 9 bases. There are 13 residues in the CDR3.

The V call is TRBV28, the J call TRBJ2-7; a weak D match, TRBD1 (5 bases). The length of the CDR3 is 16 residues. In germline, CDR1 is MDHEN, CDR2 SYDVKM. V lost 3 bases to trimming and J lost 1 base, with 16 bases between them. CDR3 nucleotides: TGTGCCAGCAGTTTTCCAGCCTGGTCAGGGTCCTACGAGCAGTACTTC. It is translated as CASSFPAWSGSYEQYF.

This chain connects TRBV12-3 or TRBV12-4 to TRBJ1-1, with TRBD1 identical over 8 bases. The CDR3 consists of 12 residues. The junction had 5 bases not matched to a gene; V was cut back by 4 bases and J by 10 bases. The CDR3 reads CASSSQGARAFF. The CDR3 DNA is TGTGCCAGCAGTTCTCAGGGGGCGCGAGCTTTCTTT.

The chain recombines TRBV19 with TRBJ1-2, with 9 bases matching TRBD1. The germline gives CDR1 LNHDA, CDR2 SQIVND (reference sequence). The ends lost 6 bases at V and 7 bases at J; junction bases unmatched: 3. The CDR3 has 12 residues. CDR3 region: CASRPTGGGYTF. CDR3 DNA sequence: TGTGCCAGTAGGCCGACAGGGGGTGGCTACACCTTC.

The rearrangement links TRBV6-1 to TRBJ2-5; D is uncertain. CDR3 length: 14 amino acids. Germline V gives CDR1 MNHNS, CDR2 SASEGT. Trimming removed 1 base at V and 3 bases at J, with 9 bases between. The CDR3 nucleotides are TGTGCCAGCAGTGAAGGCGGCAGCAAAGAGACCCAGTACTTC. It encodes CASSEGGSKETQYF.

This CDR3 reads CASSPTERNQPQHF. Here the CDR3 DNA reads TGTGCCAGCAGCCCGACTGAGCGGAATCAGCCCCAGCATTTT. The gene calls are TRBV2 and TRBJ1-5; no clear D. This CDR3 has 14 amino acids. From germline, CDR1 is SNHLY and CDR2 FYNNEI. V was shortened by 6 bases and J by 4 bases, with 13 bases between the two germline ends.

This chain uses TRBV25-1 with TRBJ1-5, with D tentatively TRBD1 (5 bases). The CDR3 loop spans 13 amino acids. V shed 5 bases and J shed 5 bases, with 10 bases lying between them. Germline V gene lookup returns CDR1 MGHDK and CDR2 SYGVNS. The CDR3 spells CASSSTGDQPQHF. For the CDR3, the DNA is TGTGCCAGCAGTAGTACAGGTGATCAGCCCCAGCATTTT.

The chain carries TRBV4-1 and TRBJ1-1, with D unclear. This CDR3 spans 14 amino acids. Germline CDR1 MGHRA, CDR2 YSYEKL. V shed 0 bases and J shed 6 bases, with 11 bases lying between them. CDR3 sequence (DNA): TGCGCCAGCAGCCAAGACCCGGACGGGGCTGAAGCTTTCTTT. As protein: CASSQDPDGAEAFF.

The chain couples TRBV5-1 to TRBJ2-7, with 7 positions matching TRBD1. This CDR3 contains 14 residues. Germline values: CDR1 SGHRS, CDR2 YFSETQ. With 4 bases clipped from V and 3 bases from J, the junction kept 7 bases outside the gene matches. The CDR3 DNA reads TGCGCCAGCAGCCAGGGACAGAGTCTCTACGAGCAGTACTTC. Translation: CASSQGQSLYEQYF.

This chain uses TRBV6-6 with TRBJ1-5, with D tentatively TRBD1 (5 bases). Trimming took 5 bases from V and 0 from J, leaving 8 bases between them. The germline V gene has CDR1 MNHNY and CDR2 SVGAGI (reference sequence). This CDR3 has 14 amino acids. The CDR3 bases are TGTGCCAGCAGTCCGGACAATAGCAATCAGCCCCAGCATTTT. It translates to CASSPDNSNQPQHF.

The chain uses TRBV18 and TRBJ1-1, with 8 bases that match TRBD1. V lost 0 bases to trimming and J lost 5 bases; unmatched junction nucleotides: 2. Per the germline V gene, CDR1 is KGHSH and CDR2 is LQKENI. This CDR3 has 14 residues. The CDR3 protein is CASSPPDRDTEAFF. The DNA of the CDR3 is TGTGCCAGCTCACCACCGGACAGGGATACTGAAGCTTTCTTT.

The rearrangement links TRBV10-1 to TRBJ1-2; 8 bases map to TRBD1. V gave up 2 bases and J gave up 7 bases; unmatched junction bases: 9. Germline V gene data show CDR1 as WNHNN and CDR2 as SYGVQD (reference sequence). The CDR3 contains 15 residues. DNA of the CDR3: TGCGCCAGCAGTGAGACTAGGACAGGGCTCGGTGGCTACACCTTC. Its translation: CASSETRTGLGGYTF.

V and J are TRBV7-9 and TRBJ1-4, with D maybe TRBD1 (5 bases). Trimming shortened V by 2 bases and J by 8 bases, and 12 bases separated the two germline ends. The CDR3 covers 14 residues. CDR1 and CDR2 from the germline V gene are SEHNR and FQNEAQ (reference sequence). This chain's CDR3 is CASSLRQGGEKLFF. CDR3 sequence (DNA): TGTGCCAGCAGCTTACGCCAGGGAGGGGAAAAACTGTTTTTT.

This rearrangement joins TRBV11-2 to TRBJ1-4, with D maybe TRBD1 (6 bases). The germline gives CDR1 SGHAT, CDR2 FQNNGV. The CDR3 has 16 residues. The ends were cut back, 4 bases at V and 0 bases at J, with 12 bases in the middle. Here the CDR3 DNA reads TGTGCCAGCAGCTCGACAGGTCAGACAACTAATGAAAAACTGTTTTTT. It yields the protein CASSSTGQTTNEKLFF.

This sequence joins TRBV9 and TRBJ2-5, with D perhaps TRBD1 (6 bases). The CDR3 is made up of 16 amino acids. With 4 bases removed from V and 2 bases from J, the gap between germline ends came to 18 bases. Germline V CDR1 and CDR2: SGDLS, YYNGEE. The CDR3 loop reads CASSPTRGRGQETQYF. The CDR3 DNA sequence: TGTGCCAGCAGCCCCACTAGGGGCAGGGGACAAGAGACCCAGTACTTC.

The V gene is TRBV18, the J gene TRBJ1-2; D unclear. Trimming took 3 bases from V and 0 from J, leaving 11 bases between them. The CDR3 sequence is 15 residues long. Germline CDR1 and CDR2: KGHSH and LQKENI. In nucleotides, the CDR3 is TGTGCCAGCTCACCGAACGGGGAACCTAACTATGGCTACACCTTC. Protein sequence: CASSPNGEPNYGYTF.

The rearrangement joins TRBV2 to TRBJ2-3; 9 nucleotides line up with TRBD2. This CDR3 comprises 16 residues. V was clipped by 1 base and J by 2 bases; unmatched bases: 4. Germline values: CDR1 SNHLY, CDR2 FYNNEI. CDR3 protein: CASSEGRGGVTDTQYF. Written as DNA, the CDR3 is TGTGCCAGCAGTGAAGGGCGGGGGGGCGTCACAGATACGCAGTATTTT.

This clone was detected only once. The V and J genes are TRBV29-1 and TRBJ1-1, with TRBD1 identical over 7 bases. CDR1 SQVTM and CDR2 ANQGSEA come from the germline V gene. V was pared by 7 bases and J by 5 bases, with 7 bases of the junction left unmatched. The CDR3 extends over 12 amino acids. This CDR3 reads CSAGQTGTEAFF. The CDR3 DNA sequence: TGCAGCGCGGGACAGACGGGGACTGAAGCTTTCTTT.

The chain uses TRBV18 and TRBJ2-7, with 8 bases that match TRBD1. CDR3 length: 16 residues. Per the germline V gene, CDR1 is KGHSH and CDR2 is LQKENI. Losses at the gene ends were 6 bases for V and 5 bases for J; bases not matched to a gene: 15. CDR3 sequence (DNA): TGTGCCAGCTCCACCAGCCAGGGCAGGGGGCGGCACGAGCAGTACTTC. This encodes CASSTSQGRGRHEQYF.

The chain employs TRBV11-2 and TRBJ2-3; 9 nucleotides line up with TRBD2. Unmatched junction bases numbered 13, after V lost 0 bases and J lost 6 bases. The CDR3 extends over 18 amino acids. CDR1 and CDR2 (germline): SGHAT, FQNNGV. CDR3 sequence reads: CASSLEGSSGAIGDTQYF. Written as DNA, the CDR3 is TGTGCCAGCAGCTTAGAAGGGTCTAGCGGGGCCATTGGGGATACGCAGTATTTT.

The CDR3 loop reads CASSSDRGRLGAFF. DNA of the CDR3: TGTGCCAGCAGCTCCGACAGGGGCCGACTGGGAGCTTTCTTT. The chain uses TRBV7-8 and TRBJ1-1; 8 bases fit TRBD1. The germline gives CDR1 SGHVS, CDR2 FQNEAQ. This CDR3 has 14 amino acids. V trimming: 4 bases; J trimming: 10 bases; junction bases outside the gene matches: 11.